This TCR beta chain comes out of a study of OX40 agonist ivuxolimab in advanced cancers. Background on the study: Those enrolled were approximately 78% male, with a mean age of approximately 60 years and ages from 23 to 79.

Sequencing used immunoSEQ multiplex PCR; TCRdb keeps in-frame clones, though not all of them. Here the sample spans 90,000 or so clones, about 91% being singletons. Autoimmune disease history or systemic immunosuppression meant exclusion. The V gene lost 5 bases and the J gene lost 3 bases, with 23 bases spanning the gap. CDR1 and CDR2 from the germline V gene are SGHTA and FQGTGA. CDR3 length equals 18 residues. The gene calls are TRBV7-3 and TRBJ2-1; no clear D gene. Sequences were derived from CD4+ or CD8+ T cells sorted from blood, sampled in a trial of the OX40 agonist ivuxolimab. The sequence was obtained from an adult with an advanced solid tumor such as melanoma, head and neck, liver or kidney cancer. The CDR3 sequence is CASSPSVDRALYYNEQFF. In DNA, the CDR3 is TGTGCCAGCAGCCCCAGTGTCGATAGGGCCCTCTACTACAATGAGCAGTTCTTC. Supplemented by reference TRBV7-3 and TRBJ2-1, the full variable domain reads GAGVSQTPSNKVTEKGKYVELRCDPISGHTALYWYRQSLGQGPEFLIYFQGTGAADDSGLPNDRFFAVRPEGSVSTLKIQRTERGDSAVYLCASSPSVDRALYYNEQFFGPGTRLTVL.